This T cell receptor (beta chain) was profiled in a study of blood T cell repertoires in COVID-19. Using immunoSEQ multiplex PCR, the repertoire was profiled, and TCRdb retains in-frame clones only, with some absent. The sample yields roughly 250,000 clones, approximately 81% seen once. The CDR3 sequence is 12 residues long. V was shortened by 4 bases and J by 6 bases, with 9 bases between the two germline ends. Germline V lookup: CDR1 MNHEY, CDR2 SMNVEV (reference sequence). The chain has TRBV27 and TRBJ1-2, with D perhaps matching TRBD1 (5 bases). The sample comprised peripheral blood. This clonotype was obtained from a woman aged 55-69 years with active or convalescent COVID-19. CDR3 residues: CASSSTANGYTF. The CDR3 bases are TGTGCCAGCAGTTCGACAGCGAATGGCTACACCTTC.